The 2 T cell receptor beta chains reported below all come from one sample, sequenced in a study of control samples from healthy donors and cancer patients. The assay was immunoSEQ multiplex PCR, and TCRdb's table has in-frame clones only and misses some. The sample includes around 180,000 clones, about 90% seen only once; the top ten take about 5.3%. The sample was blood. These receptors were collected from a woman under 40 in good health.

V gene TRBV5-1 combines with J gene TRBJ2-4, with D tentatively TRBD1 (6 bases). From germline, CDR1 is SGHRS and CDR2 YFSETQ. The V end lost 0 bases, the J end lost 8 bases, and 12 bases lay between the germline ends. This CDR3 has 14 residues. CDR3 bases: TGCGCCAGCAGCTTGGATACAGGGTTCGACATTCAGTACTTC. It translates to CASSLDTGFDIQYF.

The V and J genes are TRBV10-2 and TRBJ1-1, with D possibly matching TRBD1 (5 bases). Trimming removed 7 bases at V and 5 bases at J, with 14 bases between. Per the germline V gene, CDR1 is WSHSY and CDR2 is SAAADI. This CDR3 is 13 amino acids long. The CDR3 spells CASKGAAGTEAFF. CDR3 bases: TGCGCCAGCAAAGGGGCAGCGGGGACTGAAGCTTTCTTT.